Presented here are 21 T cell receptor beta chains from one specimen sequenced in a study of T cells in tumors after PD-1 blockade (dated by TCRdb to about 2019). The time point label for this specimen denotes: after anti-PD-1 therapy. The library was prepared using the immunoSEQ multiplex PCR assay. The clones in this table, taken by TCRdb from immuneACCESS, are in-frame only. Not every clone is retained; where verified, under half of the shortfall comes from an unresolved V gene, and the cause of the rest is unknown. In all, the sample holds 60,000 to 70,000 clones, and over 65% of those were seen once. Together, the top ten hold 4.7% of the sample. The starting material was PBMCs, obtained after anti-PD-1 treatment. The receptors come from a human donor with basal cell carcinoma.

This clone was seen a handful of times. The J gene is TRBJ2-7, the V gene TRBV10-2; 7 bases align to TRBD1. CDR1 is WSHSY, CDR2 SAAADI, per germline. This CDR3 is built from 15 residues. The V and J ends lost 0 bases and 2 bases, in that order; junction bases with no gene match: 4. The CDR3 loop reads CASSESNRGTYEQYF. The CDR3 DNA sequence: TGCGCCAGCAGTGAGTCGAACAGGGGCACCTACGAGCAGTACTTC.

As DNA, the CDR3 is TGTGCCAGCAGCCAAGATCACGGGGGCGCGGATACGCAGTATTTT. Protein product: CASSQDHGGADTQYF. This chain uses TRBV4-2 with TRBJ2-3; D tentatively reads TRBD1 or TRBD2 (6 bases each). CDR1 and CDR2 from the germline V gene are LGHNA and YNFKEQ. This CDR3 is built from 15 residues. Trimming left V 0 bases short and J 6 bases short, with 13 bases between.

The rearrangement joins TRBV27 to TRBJ2-7; 7 bases line up with TRBD1. Germline V gene lookup returns CDR1 MNHEY and CDR2 SMNVEV (reference sequence). V shed 3 bases and J 1 base; nucleotides not matched to a gene: 0. The CDR3 is 13 residues long. The CDR3 region is CASSLDRSYEQYF. DNA of the CDR3: TGTGCCAGCAGTTTGGACAGGTCCTACGAGCAGTACTTC.

This sequence joins TRBV24-1 and TRBJ2-1; the D is unclear. CDR1 KGHDR and CDR2 SFDVKD come from the germline V gene. V was cut by 7 bases and J by 2 bases, with 17 bases left in between. The CDR3 sequence is 16 residues long. The CDR3 region is CATRSRADYPYNEQFF. CDR3 bases: TGTGCCACCAGGTCCCGGGCCGATTATCCCTACAATGAGCAGTTCTTC.

As for this clone: This sample includes further DNA sequences coding for the same CDR3. V is TRBV6-5 and J is TRBJ1-6; D is undetermined. V was cut by 6 bases and J by 4 bases, with 10 bases left in between. Germline lookup yields CDR1 MNHEY and CDR2 SVGAGI. The CDR3 totals 14 residues. The chain's CDR3 is CASSGRSYNSPLHF. The CDR3 DNA reads as TGTGCCAGCAGCGGGAGGTCTTATAATTCACCCCTCCACTTT.

In its sample, this clone ranks as medium-sized (0.01 to 0.1%). V usage is TRBV27 and J usage is TRBJ2-2; TRBD1 matches 8 bases. The ends lost 3 bases at V and 7 bases at J; junction bases unmatched: 7. Germline lookup yields CDR1 MNHEY and CDR2 SMNVEV (reference sequence). This CDR3 has 15 residues. The CDR3, as DNA: TGTGCCAGCAGTTTCCGACAGGGGCTGGTCGGGGAGCTGTTTTTT. This gives the protein CASSFRQGLVGELFF.

This sequence joins TRBV18 and TRBJ2-1, with 7 bases matching TRBD1. Germline V gene lookup returns CDR1 KGHSH and CDR2 LQKENI. The CDR3 contains 15 residues. Losses at the gene ends were 2 bases for V and 2 bases for J; bases not matched to a gene: 3. The CDR3 nucleotides read TGTGCCAGCTCACCATGGACAGGTACCTACAATGAGCAGTTCTTC. This translates into CASSPWTGTYNEQFF.

This chain joins TRBV30 and TRBJ2-4, with TRBD1 matching over 7 bases. The CDR3 has 14 amino acids. The germline gives CDR1 GTSNPN, CDR2 SVGIG (reference sequence). J was trimmed by 9 bases and V by 0 bases; bases with no gene match: 8. The CDR3 protein is CAWSVQQGLAIQYF. The CDR3 DNA reads TGTGCCTGGAGTGTACAACAGGGGCTTGCCATTCAGTACTTC.

Only a few counts were recorded for this clone. DNA of the CDR3: TGTGCCAGCAACGGGGCCCCCAATCAGCCCCAGCATTTT. It translates to CASNGAPNQPQHF. The chain is built from TRBV2 and TRBJ1-5; TRBD1 is a possible D gene (5 bases). V dropped 7 bases and J dropped 3 bases, with 10 bases sitting between them. The germline gives CDR1 SNHLY, CDR2 FYNNEI. This CDR3 has 13 amino acids.

The chain combines TRBV9 with TRBJ2-1; TRBD1 matches at 11 bases. In germline, CDR1 is SGDLS, CDR2 YYNGEE. CDR3 length: 15 amino acids. V lost 5 bases and J lost 3; bases outside the gene matches: 4. CDR3 sequence (DNA): TGTGCCAGCAGTGCCGGGACAGGGGGCTACAATGAGCAGTTCTTC. Its translation is CASSAGTGGYNEQFF. Using reference TRBV9 and TRBJ2-1 for the parts outside the CDR3, the full variable domain is DSGVTQTPKHLITATGQRVTLRCSPRSGDLSVYWYQQSLDQGLQFLIQYYNGEERAKGNILERFSAQQFPDLHSELNLSSLELGDSALYFCASSAGTGGYNEQFFGPGTRLTVL.

The rearrangement uses TRBV2 and TRBJ2-7; 7 positions match TRBD1. The V gene's germline CDR1 is SNHLY and CDR2 FYNNEI. V was pared by 6 bases and J by 2 bases, with 10 bases of the junction left unmatched. The CDR3 has 15 residues. The CDR3 coding sequence is TGTGCCAGCAGAGGAATCCCGGGACAGACCTACGAGCAGTACTTC. Translation gives CASRGIPGQTYEQYF.

The chain couples TRBV18 to TRBJ2-1; possibly TRBD1 or TRBD2 for D (6 bases each). The V end was cut by 5 bases, the J end by 2 bases, with 28 bases between. CDR3 length equals 20 residues. Germline V gene lookup returns CDR1 KGHSH and CDR2 LQKENI. CDR3 protein: CASSKDSPRWDWKAYNEQFF. Written as DNA, the CDR3 is TGTGCCAGCTCAAAGGACAGCCCAAGGTGGGACTGGAAAGCCTACAATGAGCAGTTCTTC.

The V and J genes are TRBV6-5 and TRBJ1-2, with a possible D match to TRBD1 (6 bases). CDR3 length: 14 amino acids. Germline V gene lookup returns CDR1 MNHEY and CDR2 SVGAGI. Trimming left V 6 bases short and J 7 bases short, with 18 bases between. The CDR3 is CASRETGRGVGYTF. As DNA, the CDR3 is TGTGCCAGCAGGGAGACAGGCCGGGGGGTTGGCTACACCTTC.

This chain uses TRBV5-4 with TRBJ2-7; no clear D gene. This CDR3 has 13 residues. The germline V and J ends were trimmed by 1 base and 2 bases, with 7 bases remaining between them. Germline V gene sequence: CDR1 SGHNT, CDR2 YYREEE (reference sequence). This CDR3 reads CASSLKGTYEQYF. The CDR3 nucleotides are TGTGCCAGCAGCTTGAAAGGGACCTACGAGCAGTACTTC.

The V call is TRBV29-1, the J call TRBJ1-1; TRBD1 is a possible D gene (5 bases). The CDR3 is 13 amino acids. The germline V gene has CDR1 SQVTM and CDR2 ANQGSEA. Trimming left V 6 bases short and J 1 base short, with 12 bases between. CDR3 nucleotide sequence: TGCAGCGTAGACCCCGGACAGAACACTGAAGCTTTCTTT. Translated: CSVDPGQNTEAFF.

The rearrangement uses TRBV3-1 (or the pseudogene TRBV3-2) and TRBJ2-1; possibly TRBD2 for D (5 bases). CDR1 is LGHDT, CDR2 YNNKEL, per germline (reference sequence). CDR3 length: 13 amino acids. Trimming stripped 4 bases from V and 4 bases from J, with 8 bases between. CDR3: CASSPGLYNEQFF. Written as DNA, the CDR3 is TGTGCCAGCAGCCCAGGACTTTACAATGAGCAGTTCTTC.

The chain uses TRBV6-5 and TRBJ2-5, with TRBD1 identical over 7 bases. V lost 7 bases, J lost 7 bases, and 15 bases stayed unmatched. This CDR3 has 15 amino acids. Looked up from germline, CDR1 is MNHEY and CDR2 is SVGAGI. CDR3 DNA sequence: TGTGCCAGCAATCCCCAGACAGGGTTTATCGGGACCCAGTACTTC. Translating gives CASNPQTGFIGTQYF.

J is TRBJ1-5 and V is TRBV5-8, with D possibly TRBD1 on 6 matching bases. Germline CDR1 reads SGHTS; CDR2 reads YDEGEE. The CDR3 has 14 amino acids. V dropped 5 bases and J dropped 4 bases, with 13 bases sitting between them. Here the CDR3 reads CASRRRGVNQPQHF. CDR3 DNA: TGTGCCAGCAGACGGAGGGGGGTAAATCAGCCCCAGCATTTT.

This chain uses TRBV2 with TRBJ1-1, with 9 bases that match TRBD1. Germline-derived CDR1 and CDR2 are SNHLY and FYNNEI. The V gene end was trimmed by 0 bases and the J gene end by 0 bases; junction bases not matched to a gene: 2. The CDR3 sequence is 16 residues long. The CDR3 DNA follows: TGTGCCAGCAGTGAAGCGACAGGGGGTATGAACACTGAAGCTTTCTTT. The encoded protein is CASSEATGGMNTEAFF.

This chain connects TRBV5-1 to TRBJ2-3; D not certain. The length of the CDR3 is 15 residues. With 4 bases removed from V and 4 bases from J, the gap between germline ends came to 16 bases. Germline assignment: CDR1 SGHRS and CDR2 YFSETQ. Here the CDR3 DNA reads TGCGCCAGCAGCCTATACACGGCCGGATCAGATACGCAGTATTTT. Its protein is CASSLYTAGSDTQYF.

The chain uses TRBV21-1 and TRBJ2-3; TRBD1, the table's D call, was not compared with the DNA. TRBV21-1 is deemed a pseudogene. The CDR3 is 18 residues long. The CDR3 bases are TGTGCCAGCAGTAGGGACAGGGGGTTCCTATTTGGCACAGATACGCAGTATTTT. This codes for CASSRDRGFLFGTDTQYF.